Listed below are T cell receptor beta chains from one sample, sequenced in a study of T cell changes during pregnancy in multiple sclerosis. Some clones are missing from TCRdb's copy, which holds only in-frame ones; the method was immunoSEQ multiplex PCR. The sample has 61,000 or so clones; around 95% are singletons. This specimen was CD4+ T cells from peripheral blood mononuclear cells, taken before pregnancy. The source of these receptors is a female donor with multiple sclerosis, enrolled in a pregnancy study. Each CDR3 is given with its conserved first and last residue. The D gene is left open where the match is weak. The size entry is marked missing in some rows and otherwise reads once, few, many or a size class.

V gene	clone size	J gene	D gene	CDR3 DNA	CDR3 protein
TRBV6-6	-	TRBJ2-5	TRBD1	TGTGCCAGCAGTTACTCGATACAGGGGAAAGAGACCCAGTACTTC	CASSYSIQGKETQYF
TRBV9	few	TRBJ1-1	-	TGTGCCAGCAGCGTAGATCGAGGCACTGAAGCTTTCTTT	CASSVDRGTEAFF
TRBV19	-	TRBJ2-1	TRBD1	TGTGCCAGTAGGCGGACAGGGGTCTACAATGAGCAGTTCTTC	CASRRTGVYNEQFF
TRBV4-1	-	TRBJ2-7	TRBD2	TGCGCCAGCAGCCAAGGCGATACTAGCGGGCCGTACGAGCAGTACTTC	CASSQGDTSGPYEQYF
TRBV13	-	TRBJ2-3	-	TGTGCCAGCAGCTTAGTTGGCGGGCTAACAGATACGCAGTATTTT	CASSLVGGLTDTQYF
TRBV11-2	-	TRBJ2-7	-	TGTGCCAGCAGCTTTACACGGGGGTCCTACGAGCAGTACTTC	CASSFTRGSYEQYF
TRBV14	-	TRBJ2-5	TRBD2	TGTGCCAGCAGCCAAGATCAAATAGCGGGAGAGACCCAGTACTTC	CASSQDQIAGETQYF
TRBV7-2	-	TRBJ2-1	TRBD2	TGTGCCAGCAGCTTAGAACTAGCGGGAGTCGGCAATGAGCAGTTCTTC	CASSLELAGVGNEQFF
TRBV5-4	-	TRBJ2-1	-	TGTGCCAGCAGCCGCGGCTTCAATGAGCAGTTCTTC	CASSRGFNEQFF
TRBV5-1	few	TRBJ2-1	-	TGCGCCAGCAGCTACGCCGGGAGAGGGTGGGATGAGCAGTTCTTC	CASSYAGRGWDEQFF
TRBV6-6	-	TRBJ1-4	-	TGTGCCAGCAGTCTTCACCTAGGAGCAACTAATGAAAAACTGTTTTTT	CASSLHLGATNEKLFF
TRBV9	-	TRBJ2-3	TRBD2	TGTGCCAGCAGCGTAGATCCTAGCGGGGGTGCCACAGATACGCAGTATTTT	CASSVDPSGGATDTQYF
TRBV19	-	TRBJ2-3	TRBD2	TGTGCCAGTAAGGGCGGGAGGGCCTACATCACAGATACGCAGTATTTT	CASKGGRAYITDTQYF
TRBV11-2	-	TRBJ2-7	TRBD1	TGTGCCAGCAGCTTAGTCAGGGGGTTAAACGAGCAGTACTTC	CASSLVRGLNEQYF
TRBV7-9	-	TRBJ2-1	-	TGTGCCAGCAGCTTTAGTTCAGGGAATGAGCAGTTCTTC	CASSFSSGNEQFF
TRBV6-6	-	TRBJ2-7	-	TGTGCCAGCAGTTACCCGAGAGGGCCAACCTACGAGCAGTACTTC	CASSYPRGPTYEQYF
TRBV18	-	TRBJ2-3	TRBD2	TGTGCCAGCTCACCGAAAAATCTTGCCGGGACTAGCGGGACAGATACGCAGTATTTT	CASSPKNLAGTSGTDTQYF
TRBV9	-	TRBJ2-2	-	TGTGCCAGCAGCGTCAGCTCCGGGACCGGGGAGCTGTTTTTT	CASSVSSGTGELFF
TRBV4-3	-	TRBJ2-4	TRBD2	TGCGCCAGCAGCCAGGCCGGGACTAGCGCGGCCAAAAACATTCAGTACTTC	CASSQAGTSAAKNIQYF
TRBV7-3	-	TRBJ2-1	-	TGTGCCAGCAGCTTCGAACAGGGAGCCTACAATGAGCAGTTCTTC	CASSFEQGAYNEQFF
TRBV19	-	TRBJ2-5	-	TGTGCCAGTAGTAAAGGCGGGTCTCAAGAGACCCAGTACTTC	CASSKGGSQETQYF
TRBV5-1	-	TRBJ2-7	TRBD2	TGCGCCAGCATTCCGGGACTAGCGGGGTCCTACGAGCAGTACTTC	CASIPGLAGSYEQYF
TRBV7-2	-	TRBJ1-5	-	TGTGCCAGCAGCTTAGGACAAAGCAATCAGCCCCAGCATTTT	CASSLGQSNQPQHF
TRBV19	-	TRBJ2-6	-	TGTGCCAGTAGTAAAGCCTCTGGGGCCAACGTCCTGACTTTC	CASSKASGANVLTF
TRBV19	-	TRBJ1-2	-	TGTGCCAGTAGTATATATGATGGCTACACCTTC	CASSIYDGYTF
TRBV5-4	-	TRBJ2-4	TRBD2	TGTGCCAGCAGCTCTCCGGGGGGAGGGACTACCCCCTTGATTCAGTACTTC	CASSSPGGGTTPLIQYF
TRBV5-5	-	TRBJ2-1	-	TGTGCCAGCAGCTTGGAAGGGAGCTCCTACAATGAGCAGTTCTTC	CASSLEGSSYNEQFF